The sequence of this T cell receptor (beta chain) was determined in a study of graft-versus-host responses after intestinal transplantation. For the study at large: Anti-thymocyte globulin induction was given to all recipients, followed by tacrolimus and steroids for roughly three years.

The germline V and J ends were trimmed by 6 bases and 4 bases, with 10 bases remaining between them. The germline V gene has CDR1 PRHDT and CDR2 FYEKMQ (reference sequence). CDR3 size: 13 residues. On this clone: Its antigen remains unknown.

The data were produced by immunoSEQ multiplex PCR, yet TCRdb's version contains in-frame clones alone and is incomplete. The profile covers over 55,000 clones, with about nine tenths appearing a single time and 1.3% taken by the ten largest. The sample consisted of unstimulated CD8+ T cells sorted from spleen or lymph node cells, taken before intestinal transplant. This chain uses TRBV13 with TRBJ1-3, with D unresolved. This receptor was taken from a human donor who received an intestinal transplant. CDR3 sequence (DNA): TGTGCCAGCAGTGTACTAAGGGGAAACACCATATATTTT. It codes for CASSVLRGNTIYF.